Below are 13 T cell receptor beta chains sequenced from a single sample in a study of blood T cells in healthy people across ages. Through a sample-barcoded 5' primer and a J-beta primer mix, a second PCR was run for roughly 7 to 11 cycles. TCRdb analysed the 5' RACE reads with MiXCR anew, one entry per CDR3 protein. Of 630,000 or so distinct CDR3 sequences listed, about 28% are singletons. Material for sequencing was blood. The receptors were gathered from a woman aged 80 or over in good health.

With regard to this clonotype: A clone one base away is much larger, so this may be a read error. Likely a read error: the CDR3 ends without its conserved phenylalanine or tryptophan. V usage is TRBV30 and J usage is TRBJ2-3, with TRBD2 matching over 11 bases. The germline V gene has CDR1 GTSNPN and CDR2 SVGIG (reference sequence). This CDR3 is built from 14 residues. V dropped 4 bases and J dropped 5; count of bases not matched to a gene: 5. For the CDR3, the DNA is TGTGCCTGGACTAGCGGGGGGTCAGGAGATACGCAGTATTGT. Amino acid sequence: CAWTSGGSGDTQYC.

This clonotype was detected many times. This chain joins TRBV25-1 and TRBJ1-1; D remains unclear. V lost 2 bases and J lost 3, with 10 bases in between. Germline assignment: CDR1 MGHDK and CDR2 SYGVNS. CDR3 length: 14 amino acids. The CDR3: CASSEENSYTEAFF. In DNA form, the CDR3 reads TGTGCCAGCAGTGAAGAAAACTCGTACACTGAAGCTTTCTTT.

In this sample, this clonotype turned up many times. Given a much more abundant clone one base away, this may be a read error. The CDR3, as DNA: TGCGCCAGCAGCCTGGGACACCAGAGCTCCTACAATGAGCAGTACTTC. It translates to CASSLGHQSSYNEQYF. This chain connects TRBV5-1 to TRBJ2-1; D might be TRBD1 (6 bases). The closer fit of TRBJ2-7 to the DNA end suggests the J call may be wrong. This CDR3 is 16 amino acids long. In germline, CDR1 is SGHRS, CDR2 YFSETQ.

CDR3 DNA sequence: TGTGCCTGGTCGACCGGGGGGACCTCCTACGAGCAGTACTTC. Its protein is CAWSTGGTSYEQYF. V is TRBV30 and J is TRBJ2-7; 7 bases match TRBD2. The CDR3 is 14 amino acids. Germline-derived CDR1 and CDR2 are GTSNPN and SVGIG (reference sequence). Trimming at V came to 5 bases and at J to 0 bases, leaving 7 bases not matched to a gene.

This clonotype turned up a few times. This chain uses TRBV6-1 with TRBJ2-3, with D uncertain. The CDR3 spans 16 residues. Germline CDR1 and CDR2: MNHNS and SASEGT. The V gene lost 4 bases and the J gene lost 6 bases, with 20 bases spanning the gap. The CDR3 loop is CASSALTGGQGDTQYF. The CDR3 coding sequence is TGTGCCAGCAGTGCCTTGACTGGCGGTCAAGGGGATACGCAGTATTTT.

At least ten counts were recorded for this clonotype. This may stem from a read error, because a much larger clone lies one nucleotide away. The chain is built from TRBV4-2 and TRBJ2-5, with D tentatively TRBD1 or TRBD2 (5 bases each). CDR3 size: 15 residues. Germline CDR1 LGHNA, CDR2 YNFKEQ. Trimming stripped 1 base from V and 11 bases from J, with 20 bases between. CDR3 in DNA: TGTGCCAGCAGCCAAGTTGGGGACCAAAACAATGAGCAGTACTTC. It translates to CASSQVGDQNNEQYF.

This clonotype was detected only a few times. The CDR3 nucleotides are TGTGCCAGCAGTGAAGTTGAGACCTCGGCGGGTTCACCCCTCCACTTT. Protein product: CASSEVETSAGSPLHF. The chain couples TRBV2 to TRBJ1-6; D gene unclear. CDR1 and CDR2 from the germline V gene are SNHLY and FYNNEI. V was pared by 1 base and J by 9 bases, with 16 bases between. The CDR3 extends over 16 amino acids.

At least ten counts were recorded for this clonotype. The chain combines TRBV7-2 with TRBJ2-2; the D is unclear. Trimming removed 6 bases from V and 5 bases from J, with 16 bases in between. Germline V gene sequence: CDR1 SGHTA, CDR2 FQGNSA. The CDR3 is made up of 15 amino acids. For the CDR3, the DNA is TGTGCCAGCAGGGCCGGGCAAGCCGAAACCGGGGAGCTGTTTTTT. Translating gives CASRAGQAETGELFF.

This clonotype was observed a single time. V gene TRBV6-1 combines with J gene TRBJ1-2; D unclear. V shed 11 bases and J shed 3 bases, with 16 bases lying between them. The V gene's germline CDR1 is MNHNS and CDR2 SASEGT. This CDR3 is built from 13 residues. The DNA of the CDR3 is TGTGCCGACCACGAAATGAATGACTATGGCTACACCTTC. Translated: CADHEMNDYGYTF.

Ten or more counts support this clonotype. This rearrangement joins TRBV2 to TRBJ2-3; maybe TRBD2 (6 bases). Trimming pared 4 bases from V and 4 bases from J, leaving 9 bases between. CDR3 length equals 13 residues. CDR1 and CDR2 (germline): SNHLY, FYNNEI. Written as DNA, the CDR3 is TGTGCCAGCAGTGCCCCGGGAGCAGATACGCAGTATTTT. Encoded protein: CASSAPGADTQYF.

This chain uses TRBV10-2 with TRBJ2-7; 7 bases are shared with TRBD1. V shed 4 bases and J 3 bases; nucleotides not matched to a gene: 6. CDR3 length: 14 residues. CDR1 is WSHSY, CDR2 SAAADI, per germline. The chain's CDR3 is CASSGQGLNYEQYF. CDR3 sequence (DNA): TGCGCCAGCAGTGGACAGGGCCTGAACTACGAGCAGTACTTC.

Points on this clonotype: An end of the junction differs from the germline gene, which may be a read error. The DNA of the CDR3 is TGTGCCAACAGTTACTCAGGGGGCCGGTATGGCTACACCTTC. Protein product: CANSYSGGRYGYTF. The gene calls are TRBV6-5 and TRBJ1-2, with 8 nucleotides matching TRBD1. CDR3 length: 14 amino acids. CDR1 is MNHEY, CDR2 SVGAGI, per germline.

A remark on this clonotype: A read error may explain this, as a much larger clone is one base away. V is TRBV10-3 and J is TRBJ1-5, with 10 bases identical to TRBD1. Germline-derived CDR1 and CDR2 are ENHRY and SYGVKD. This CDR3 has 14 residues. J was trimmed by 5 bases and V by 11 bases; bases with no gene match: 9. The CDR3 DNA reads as TGTGCCGTCGCCTCAGGACAGGGGGATCAGCCCCAGCATTTT. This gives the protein CAVASGQGDQPQHF.